Sequencing of this T cell receptor (beta chain) was carried out in a study of OX40 agonist ivuxolimab in advanced cancers. In the study overall: Approximately 40% of patients had received prior checkpoint inhibitor therapy.

Repertoires were generated with immunoSEQ multiplex PCR, while TCRdb's copy carries only in-frame clones and drops some. The sample includes about 40,000 clones, approximately 90% of them seen just once. V was shortened by 0 bases and J by 8 bases, with 11 bases between the two germline ends. The CDR3 loop spans 13 amino acids. Germline-derived CDR1 and CDR2 are SGDLS and YYNGEE. This chain joins TRBV9 and TRBJ1-1; D is unclear. The material sequenced was CD4+ or CD8+ T cells sorted from blood, taken in a trial of the OX40 agonist ivuxolimab. The sequence derives from an adult with an advanced solid tumor such as melanoma, head and neck, liver or kidney cancer. CDR3 residues: CASSVGKATEAFF. The CDR3 region has the DNA TGTGCCAGCAGCGTAGGTAAGGCAACCGAAGCTTTCTTT.